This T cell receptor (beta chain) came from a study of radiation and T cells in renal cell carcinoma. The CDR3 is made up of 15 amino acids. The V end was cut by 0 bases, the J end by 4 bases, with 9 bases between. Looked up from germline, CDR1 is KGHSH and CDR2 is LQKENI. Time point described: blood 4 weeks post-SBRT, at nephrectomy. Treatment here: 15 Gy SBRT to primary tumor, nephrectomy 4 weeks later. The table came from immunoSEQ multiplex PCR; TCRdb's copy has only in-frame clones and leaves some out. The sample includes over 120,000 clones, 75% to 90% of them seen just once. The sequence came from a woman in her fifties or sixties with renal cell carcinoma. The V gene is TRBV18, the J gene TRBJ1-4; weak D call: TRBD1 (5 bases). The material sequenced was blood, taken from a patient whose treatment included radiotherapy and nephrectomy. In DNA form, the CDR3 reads TGTGCCAGCTCACCACCGGGACGGATTAATGAAAAACTGTTTTTT. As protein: CASSPPGRINEKLFF.